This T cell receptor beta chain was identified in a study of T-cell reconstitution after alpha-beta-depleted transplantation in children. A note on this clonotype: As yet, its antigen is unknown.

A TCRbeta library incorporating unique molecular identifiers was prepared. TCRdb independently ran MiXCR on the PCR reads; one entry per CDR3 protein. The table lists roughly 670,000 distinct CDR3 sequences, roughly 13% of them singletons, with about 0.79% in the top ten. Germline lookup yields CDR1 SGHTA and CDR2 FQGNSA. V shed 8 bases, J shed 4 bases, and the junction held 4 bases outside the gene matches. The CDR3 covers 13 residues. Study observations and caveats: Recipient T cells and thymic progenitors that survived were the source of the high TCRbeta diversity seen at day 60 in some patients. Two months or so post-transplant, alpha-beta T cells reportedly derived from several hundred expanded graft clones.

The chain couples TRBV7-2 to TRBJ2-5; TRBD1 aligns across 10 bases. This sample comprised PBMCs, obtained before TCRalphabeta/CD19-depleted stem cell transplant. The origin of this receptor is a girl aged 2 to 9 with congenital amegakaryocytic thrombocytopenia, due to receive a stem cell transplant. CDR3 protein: CASRRDRGETQYF. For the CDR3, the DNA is TGTGCCAGCCGACGGGACAGGGGAGAGACCCAGTACTTC.